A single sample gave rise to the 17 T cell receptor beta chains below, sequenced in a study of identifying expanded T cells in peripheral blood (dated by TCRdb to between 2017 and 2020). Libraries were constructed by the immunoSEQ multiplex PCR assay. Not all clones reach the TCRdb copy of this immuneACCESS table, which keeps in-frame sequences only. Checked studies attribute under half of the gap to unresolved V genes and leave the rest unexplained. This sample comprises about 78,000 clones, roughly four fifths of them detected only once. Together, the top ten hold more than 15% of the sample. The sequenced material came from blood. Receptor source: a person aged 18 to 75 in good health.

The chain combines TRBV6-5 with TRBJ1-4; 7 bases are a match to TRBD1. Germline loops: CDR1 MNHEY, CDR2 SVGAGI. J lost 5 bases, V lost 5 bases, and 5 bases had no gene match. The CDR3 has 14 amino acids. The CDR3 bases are TGTGCCAGCAGTAGGGACAGAAGAAATGAAAAACTGTTTTTT. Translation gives CASSRDRRNEKLFF.

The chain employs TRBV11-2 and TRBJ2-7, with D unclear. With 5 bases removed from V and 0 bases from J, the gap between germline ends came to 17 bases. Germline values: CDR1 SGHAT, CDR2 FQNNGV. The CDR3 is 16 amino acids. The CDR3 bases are TGTGCCAGCAGCCTCCTCGTGGGGTTAATCTCCTACGAGCAGTACTTC. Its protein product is CASSLLVGLISYEQYF.

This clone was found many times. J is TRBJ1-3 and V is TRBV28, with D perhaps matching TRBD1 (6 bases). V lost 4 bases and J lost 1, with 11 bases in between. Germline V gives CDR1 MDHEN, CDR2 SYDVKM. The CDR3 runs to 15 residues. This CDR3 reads CASSSPTGSGNTIYF. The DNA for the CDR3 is TGTGCCAGCAGTTCGCCTACAGGGTCTGGAAACACCATATATTTT.

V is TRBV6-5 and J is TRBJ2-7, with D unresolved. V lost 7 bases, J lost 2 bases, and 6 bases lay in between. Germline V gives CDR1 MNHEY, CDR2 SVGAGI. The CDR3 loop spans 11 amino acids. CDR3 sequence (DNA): TGTGCCAGCATTGCCCCCTACGAGCAGTACTTC. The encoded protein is CASIAPYEQYF.

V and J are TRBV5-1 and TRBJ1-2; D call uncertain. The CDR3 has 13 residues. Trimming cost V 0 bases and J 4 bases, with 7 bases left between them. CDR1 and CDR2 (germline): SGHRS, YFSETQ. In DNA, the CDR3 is TGCGCCAGCAGCTTGGGACTTACCTATGGCTACACCTTC. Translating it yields CASSLGLTYGYTF.

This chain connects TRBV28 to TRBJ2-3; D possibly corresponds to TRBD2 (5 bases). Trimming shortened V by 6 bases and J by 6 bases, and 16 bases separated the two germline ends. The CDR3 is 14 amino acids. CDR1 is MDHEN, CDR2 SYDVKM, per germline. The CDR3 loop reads CASSLEVRGDTQYF. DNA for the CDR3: TGTGCCAGCAGCCTCGAGGTCCGAGGGGATACGCAGTATTTT.

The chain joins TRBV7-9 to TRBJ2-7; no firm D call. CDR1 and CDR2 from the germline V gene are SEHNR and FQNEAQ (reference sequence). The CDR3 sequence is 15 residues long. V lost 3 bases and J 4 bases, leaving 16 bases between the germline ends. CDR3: CASSFGLDPAYEQYF. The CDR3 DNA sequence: TGTGCCAGCAGCTTCGGTCTGGACCCTGCTTACGAGCAGTACTTC.

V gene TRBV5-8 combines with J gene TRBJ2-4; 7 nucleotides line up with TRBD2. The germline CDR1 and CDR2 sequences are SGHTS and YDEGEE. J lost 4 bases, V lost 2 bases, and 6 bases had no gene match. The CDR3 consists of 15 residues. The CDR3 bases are TGTGCCAGCAGCTTCGGGGCAGCGGGAAAAAACATTCAGTACTTC. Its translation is CASSFGAAGKNIQYF.

In nucleotides, the CDR3 is TGCAGCGGGGGTGGAGGGGGCGCCGGAGGCACAGATACGCAGTATTTT. Amino acid sequence: CSGGGGGAGGTDTQYF. V is TRBV29-1 and J is TRBJ2-3; tentative D call: TRBD1 (7 bases). Germline V gene lookup returns CDR1 SQVTM and CDR2 ANQGSEA. V dropped 7 bases and J dropped 1 base, with 21 bases sitting between them. The CDR3 is 16 amino acids.

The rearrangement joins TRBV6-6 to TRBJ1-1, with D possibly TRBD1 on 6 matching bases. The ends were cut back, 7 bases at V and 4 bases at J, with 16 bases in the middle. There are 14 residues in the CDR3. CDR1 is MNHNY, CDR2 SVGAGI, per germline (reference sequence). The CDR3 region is CASKIGGSGTEAFF. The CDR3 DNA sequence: TGTGCCAGCAAAATAGGGGGATCGGGCACTGAAGCTTTCTTT.

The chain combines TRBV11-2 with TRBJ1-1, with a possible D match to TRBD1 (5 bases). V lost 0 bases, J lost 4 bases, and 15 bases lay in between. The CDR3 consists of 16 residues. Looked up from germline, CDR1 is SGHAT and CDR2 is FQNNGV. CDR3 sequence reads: CASSLDRWGRGTEAFF. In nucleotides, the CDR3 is TGTGCCAGCAGCTTAGATCGGTGGGGTAGGGGCACTGAAGCTTTCTTT.

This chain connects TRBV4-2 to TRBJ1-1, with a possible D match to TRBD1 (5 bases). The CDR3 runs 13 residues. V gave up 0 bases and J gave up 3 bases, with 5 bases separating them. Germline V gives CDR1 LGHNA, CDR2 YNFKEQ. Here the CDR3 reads CASSQDRDTEAFF. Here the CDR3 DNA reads TGTGCCAGCAGCCAAGACAGGGACACTGAAGCTTTCTTT.

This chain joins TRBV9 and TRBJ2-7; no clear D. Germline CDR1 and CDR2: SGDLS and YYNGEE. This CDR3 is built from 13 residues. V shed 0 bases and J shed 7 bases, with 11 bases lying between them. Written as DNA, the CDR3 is TGTGCCAGCAGCGTAGACGGTTTTGGTGAGCAGTACTTC. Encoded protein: CASSVDGFGEQYF. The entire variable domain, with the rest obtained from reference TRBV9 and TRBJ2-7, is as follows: DSGVTQTPKHLITATGQRVTLRCSPRSGDLSVYWYQQSLDQGLQFLIQYYNGEERAKGNILERFSAQQFPDLHSELNLSSLELGDSALYFCASSVDGFGEQYFGPGTRLTVT.

CDR3 DNA: TGTGCCAGCAGTTACGAAGGAACCCTCACAGATACGCAGTATTTT. As protein: CASSYEGTLTDTQYF. V is TRBV6-6 and J is TRBJ2-3, with no clear D. The CDR3 extends over 15 amino acids. Deletions cut 2 bases from V and 2 bases from J, with 11 bases between. In germline, CDR1 is MNHNY, CDR2 SVGAGI (reference sequence).

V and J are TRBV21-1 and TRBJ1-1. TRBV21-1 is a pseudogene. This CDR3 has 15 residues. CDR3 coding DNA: TGTGCCAGCAGCAAAGGTCGCTGGTGGAATTCCGAAGCTTTCTTT. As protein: CASSKGRWWNSEAFF.

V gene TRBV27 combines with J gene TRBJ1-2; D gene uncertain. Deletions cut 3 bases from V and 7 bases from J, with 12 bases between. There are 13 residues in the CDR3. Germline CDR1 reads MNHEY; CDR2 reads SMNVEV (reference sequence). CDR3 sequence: CASSFGPTGGYTF. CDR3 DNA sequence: TGTGCCAGCAGTTTCGGACCAACGGGTGGCTACACCTTC.

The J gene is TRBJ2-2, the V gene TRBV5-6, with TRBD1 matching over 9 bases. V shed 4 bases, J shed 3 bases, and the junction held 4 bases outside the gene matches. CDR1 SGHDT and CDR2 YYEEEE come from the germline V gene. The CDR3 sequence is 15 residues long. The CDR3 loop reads CASSQGQGYTGELFF. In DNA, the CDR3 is TGTGCCAGCAGCCAAGGACAGGGGTACACCGGGGAGCTGTTTTTT. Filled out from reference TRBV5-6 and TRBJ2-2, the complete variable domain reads DAGVTQSPTHLIKTRGQQVTLRCSPKSGHDTVSWYQQALGQGPQFIFQYYEEEERQRGNFPDRFSGHQFPNYSSELNVNALLLGDSALYLCASSQGQGYTGELFFGEGSRLTVL.